The sequence of this TCR beta chain was determined in a study of cytomegalovirus exposure and HLA in healthy donors. Concerning this clone: Its target is unknown.

J was trimmed by 6 bases and V by 0 bases; bases with no gene match: 8. Germline values: CDR1 GTSNPN, CDR2 SVGIG (reference sequence). The CDR3 runs 15 residues. General study points: Confirmation was obtained in vitro that a few CMV-associated chains are specific for CMV antigens. The study listed 164 cytomegalovirus-associated TCR beta chains.

PCR primers comprised 60 Vbeta and 13 Jbeta primers. Data came from immunoSEQ multiplex PCR; TCRdb stores just in-frame clones and leaves some out. Recorded for this sample: roughly 79,000 clones. The sequenced sample consisted of PBMCs. The receptor was derived from a man aged 25 to 45 in good health and CMV-seronegative. The chain links TRBV30 to TRBJ1-1; 9 bases map to TRBD1. CDR3 nucleotides: TGTGCCTGGAGTGTATATCGGACAGGGGTATCTGAAGCTTTCTTT. It codes for CAWSVYRTGVSEAFF. Complete variable domain (other parts from reference TRBV30 and TRBJ1-1): SQTIHQWPATLVQPVGSPLSLECTVEGTSNPNLYWYRQAAGRGLQLLFYSVGIGQISSEVPQNLSASRPQDRQFILSSKKLLLSDSGFYLCAWSVYRTGVSEAFFGQGTRLTVV.